This T cell receptor (beta chain) was captured by sequencing in a study of blood T cell repertoires in COVID-19. For the study at large: Some COVID-19 samples were acute and others convalescent; all came from the United States, Italy and Spain. T cells, B-cell-depleted T cells, or PBMCs supplied cDNA or gDNA.

This clone was observed a handful of times. Sequenced by immunoSEQ multiplex PCR; TCRdb stores in-frame clones only, minus some. The data show around 270,000 clones, about 89% seen once. Germline V CDR1 and CDR2: MGHRA, YSYEKL. V lost 5 bases and J lost 4; bases outside the gene matches: 6. This CDR3 is built from 15 residues. The J gene is TRBJ1-5, the V gene TRBV4-1; 9 bases agree with TRBD1. The source is a man aged 25 to 40 with acute or convalescent COVID-19. Sequencing input: peripheral blood. CDR3 region: CASSAGQGRNQPQHF. The CDR3, as DNA: TGCGCCAGCAGCGCGGGACAGGGAAGAAATCAGCCCCAGCATTTT.